This section outlines one T cell receptor beta chain sequence together with its context. What it binds is not known. The data stem from a study of cytomegalovirus exposure and HLA in healthy donors. Across the whole study: Out of about 180 million T cells, an earlier analysis found over 90 million unique TCR beta sequences in total. Study-level points and caveats: Among immune exposure information, only CMV serostatus was available. The investigators catalogued 150 or so TCR beta chains as cytomegalovirus-associated.

CDR1 LGHNA and CDR2 YNFKEQ come from the germline V gene. The CDR3 consists of 15 residues. V shed 3 bases and J shed 5 bases, with 16 bases lying between them. 60 Vbeta and 13 Jbeta primers were used in PCR. Per the original data handling: Later, roughly 80 million unique TCR beta chains were counted in an analysis, and around 11 million of them were shared. The table came from immunoSEQ multiplex PCR; TCRdb's copy has only in-frame clones and leaves some out. V and J calls and clone size are given by that table; D and trimming were obtained from the DNA. The sample includes 70,000 to 95,000 clones, 62% seen only once; the top ten take 4.5% to 5.5%.

This receptor was taken from a woman in her thirties in good health and CMV-seropositive. Sequencing used PBMCs. The chain employs TRBV4-2 and TRBJ2-5; a possible D gene is TRBD1 (7 bases). The CDR3, as DNA: TGTGCCAGCAGCCAGGACTACAGGGGAGGTGAGACCCAGTACTTC. It encodes CASSQDYRGGETQYF.